This entry describes one T cell receptor beta chain. Its antigen has not been determined. No quality values exist for individual bases; no much larger clone is one base distant. Its CDR3 holds 17 amino acids, cysteine through phenylalanine. Only the CDR3 region is kept as DNA, spanning 51 bases read in frame from base 1. The V and J ends are trimmed by 3 bases and 5 bases, leaving 22 bases between them. The germline V gene gives CDR1 as MDHEN and CDR2 as SYDVKM. This sample stems from a study of blood T cell repertoires in COVID-19 (dated by TCRdb to about 2020). Context from the whole study: The collaborator samples originated in the United States, Italy and Spain and spanned the acute and convalescent phases of COVID-19. The repertoires were released in a freely available public database intended as a resource for research on the immune response to SARS-CoV-2. Where available, HLA class I and class II types were taken from metadata supplied by the sample provider and were not determined by assay-based typing. The prospective study material was composed of cDNA or gDNA derived from T cells, B-cell-depleted T cells, or PBMCs. Subjects who had been exposed to COVID-19, were actively infected with it, or had recovered from it provided the deeply sampled blood TCRbeta repertoires that made up the dataset. A de-identified subject ID, COVID-19 status, age in years and sex were almost always included in the sample metadata. The samples were drawn from the first 160 participants of the ongoing ImmuneRACE study and from over 950 subjects provided by 6 global collaborators. Study-level results and caveats: The amount of clinical and demographic metadata varied by source and participant and was provided uncurated.

TCRbeta CDR3 regions were amplified from genomic DNA using the immunoSEQ Assay, a bias-controlled multiplex PCR. In the source study's methods: The number of nucleated cells in each sample was estimated by amplification of reference gene primers within the assay. To quantify the absolute abundance of each unique TCRbeta CDR3 rearrangement, sequence reads were collapsed and filtered. For each sample, productive Simpson clonality was calculated as the square root of Simpson's diversity index over productive rearrangements. Held by TCRdb, this immuneACCESS table contains in-frame sequences only and omits some clones. Under half of the omission traces to an unresolved V gene where checked; the cause of the rest is unknown. V and J calls and clone size are given by that table; D and trimming were obtained from the DNA. The sample table lists 100,000 to 150,000 clones, 70% to 90% of them with a count of one. The ten largest clones capture 1.5% of the sample.

The collaborating institutions used their own protocols to collect whole blood in K2EDTA tubes. For TCRbeta analysis, collaborators shipped samples in one of three forms: frozen whole blood, isolated PBMCs, or DNA extracted from either of those sample types. The TCR was taken from a human donor in a cohort sampled during active COVID-19. Sequencing was performed on peripheral blood. The V and J genes are TRBV28 and TRBJ2-5, and possibly TRBD1, on 6 matching bases. The DNA is as follows: TGTGCCAGCAGTTTCCTCCCAGGGGAAGGTTTTGGGGAGACCCAGTACTTC. Its translation is CASSFLPGEGFGETQYF. The reference TRBV28 and TRBJ2-5 proteins fill in what lies around the CDR3, so the full variable domain reads DVKVTQSSRYLVKRTGEKVFLECVQDMDHENMFWYRQDPGLGLRLIYFSYDVKMKEKGDIPEGYSVSREKKERFSLILESASTNQTSMYLCASSFLPGEGFGETQYFGPGTRLLVL.